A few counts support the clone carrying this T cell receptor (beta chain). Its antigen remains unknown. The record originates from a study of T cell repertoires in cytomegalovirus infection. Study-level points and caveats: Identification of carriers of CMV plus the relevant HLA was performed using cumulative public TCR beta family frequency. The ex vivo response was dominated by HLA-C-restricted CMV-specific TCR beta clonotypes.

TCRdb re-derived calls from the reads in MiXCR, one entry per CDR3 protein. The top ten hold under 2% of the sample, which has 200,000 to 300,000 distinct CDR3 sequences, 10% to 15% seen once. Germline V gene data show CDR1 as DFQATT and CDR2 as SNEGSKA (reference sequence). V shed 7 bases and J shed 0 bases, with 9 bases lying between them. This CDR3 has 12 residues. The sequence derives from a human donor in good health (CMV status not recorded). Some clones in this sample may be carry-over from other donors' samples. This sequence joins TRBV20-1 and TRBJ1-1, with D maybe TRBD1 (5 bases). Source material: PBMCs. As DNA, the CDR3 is TGCAGTGTCGACAGATTGAACACTGAAGCTTTCTTT. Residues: CSVDRLNTEAFF.